These 9 T cell receptor beta chains came from one sample sequenced in a study of human T cells and chemical hapten exposure. Time point in this sample: pre-sensitization, week 0. The treatment was: therapeutic diphenylcyclopropenone sensitization with weekly scalp DPC. Unfractionated whole blood yielded total RNA. MiXCR, applied by TCRdb to the RACE reads, yields one record per CDR3 protein. The table has roughly 50,000 distinct CDR3 sequences, 9.6% seen once; the top ten hold roughly 10%. Source: whole blood, taken in connection with sensitization to the hapten diphenylcyclopropenone (DPC). These receptors were collected from a woman aged 25 to 45 with alopecia areata. Some clones in this sample may be carry-over from other donors' samples.

The gene calls are TRBV2 and TRBJ2-1, with D possibly being TRBD1 or TRBD2 (5 bases each). Per germline, CDR1 SNHLY and CDR2 FYNNEI. The CDR3 spans 16 residues. V was cut by 2 bases and J by 12 bases, with 23 bases left in between. This CDR3 is CASSEMGLAMALGQFF. The CDR3 DNA reads as TGTGCCAGCAGTGAAATGGGGCTAGCTATGGCTCTCGGGCAGTTCTTC.

The chain recombines TRBV5-1 with TRBJ1-4; D might be TRBD1 (5 bases). Trimming pared 4 bases from V and 8 bases from J, leaving 27 bases between. The CDR3 sequence is 18 residues long. The germline gives CDR1 SGHRS, CDR2 YFSETQ. CDR3 residues: CASSLAGVRDGGSEKLFF. DNA for the CDR3: TGCGCCAGCAGCCTTGCCGGTGTCCGGGACGGGGGATCGGAAAAACTGTTTTTT.

This clonotype was observed many times. The chain recombines TRBV6-5 with TRBJ1-6; 7 bases are a match to TRBD1. CDR1 and CDR2 (germline): MNHEY, SVGAGI. The CDR3 is made up of 12 amino acids. V shed 5 bases, J shed 14 bases, and the junction held 6 bases outside the gene matches. The CDR3 region is CASSRDSLSLHF. CDR3 nucleotide sequence: TGTGCCAGCAGTAGGGACAGTCTTTCCCTCCACTTT.

In this sample, this clonotype turned up many times. V and J are TRBV28 and TRBJ1-2; a weak D match, TRBD1 (6 bases). This CDR3 has 13 amino acids. Trimming removed 6 bases from V and 4 bases from J, with 12 bases in between. Germline V CDR1 and CDR2: MDHEN, SYDVKM. The CDR3 nucleotides are TGTGCCAGCAGGGGGACGGGGGCCTATGGCTACACCTTC. Protein product: CASRGTGAYGYTF.

This clonotype has more than one count but fewer than ten. The chain employs TRBV6-2 or TRBV6-3 and TRBJ2-3; D is ambiguous. Germline V lookup: CDR1 MNHEY, CDR2 SVGEGT. Trimming left V 6 bases short and J 5 bases short, with 6 bases between. The CDR3 consists of 11 residues. The CDR3 loop is CASSALDTQYF. For the CDR3, the DNA is TGTGCCAGCAGCGCCTTAGATACGCAGTATTTT.

The chain uses TRBV5-4 and TRBJ1-4; no reliable D call. CDR1 is SGHNT and CDR2 is YYREEE in the germline V gene (reference sequence). The length of the CDR3 is 13 residues. V dropped 1 base and J dropped 7 bases, with 8 bases sitting between them. The CDR3 reads CASSLRGFEKLFF. In DNA form, the CDR3 reads TGTGCCAGCAGCTTGAGAGGGTTTGAAAAACTGTTTTTT.

This clonotype turned up a few times. The rearrangement links TRBV7-2 to TRBJ2-3; TRBD2 matches 8 bases. The ends lost 1 base at V and 4 bases at J; junction bases unmatched: 7. CDR1 is SGHTA and CDR2 is FQGNSA in the germline V gene. The CDR3 is 16 amino acids. CDR3 sequence: CASSLDLAGGADTQYF. The CDR3 bases are TGTGCCAGCAGCTTAGATCTGGCGGGGGGTGCAGATACGCAGTATTTT.

This clonotype was detected ten times or more. This chain joins TRBV7-8 and TRBJ1-5; TRBD1 matches 9 bases. The CDR3 is 15 amino acids. From germline, CDR1 is SGHVS and CDR2 FQNEAQ. The junction had 5 bases not matched to a gene; V was cut back by 6 bases and J by 2 bases. CDR3 sequence reads: CASSSRDRGNQPQHF. In DNA form, the CDR3 reads TGTGCCAGCAGTTCCCGGGACAGGGGCAATCAGCCCCAGCATTTT.

This clonotype has just a few counts. V usage is TRBV19 and J usage is TRBJ1-1; D is perhaps TRBD1 (5 bases). V was pared by 2 bases and J by 5 bases, with 12 bases between. The CDR3 contains 14 residues. CDR1 and CDR2 from the germline V gene are LNHDA and SQIVND (reference sequence). The CDR3 nucleotides are TGTGCCAGTAGTATACCGGGGGGGGGGACTGAAGCTTTCTTT. This encodes CASSIPGGGTEAFF.